This T cell receptor beta chain was found in a study of CD8 T cells in ankylosing spondylitis. This CDR3 comprises 13 residues. CDR1 and CDR2 from the germline V gene are SGHRS and YFSETQ. V gave up 5 bases and J gave up 3 bases; unmatched junction bases: 3. This clonotype was seen many times. Its antigen is as yet unknown. The study, taken as a whole, reports: Some motif variants had been reported before (in reactive arthritis synovial fluid and blood). Within ankylosing spondylitis blood, a TCR beta motif made up of under 10 highly homologous variants appeared to be characteristic. Clones tied to disease were said to be significantly enriched in matched ankylosing spondylitis synovial fluid.

Using quantitative 5'-RACE with molecular barcodes, the authors made TCR beta libraries. TCRdb re-derived calls from the 5' RACE reads in MiXCR, one entry per CDR3 protein. The table includes around 210,000 distinct CDR3 sequences, 7.5% to 9.5% detected once. This chain uses TRBV5-1 with TRBJ2-7; 9 nucleotides line up with TRBD1. The TCR comes from a female donor with ankylosing spondylitis or in good health (not recorded which). Sequenced sample: blood, either unsorted or a sorted T cell fraction (not recorded which). CDR3: CASSWDRVYEQYF. CDR3 in DNA: TGCGCCAGCAGTTGGGACAGGGTCTACGAGCAGTACTTC.